The rows below give T cell receptor beta chains drawn from one sample of a study of identical twins. Using its own MiXCR run on the 5' RACE reads, TCRdb lists one record per CDR3 protein. The table includes roughly 350,000 distinct CDR3 sequences, 7% to 9.5% detected once. The sample taken for sequencing was naive T cells sorted from blood. The origin of the receptors is a woman between 50 and 59 years old in good health. Each CDR3 is given with its conserved first and last residue. A D gene is named only where the DNA matches it firmly. Some rows have no size entry. The others give once, few or many, or a class for an expanded clone.

clone_size: NA; j_call: TRBJ2-7; d_call: NA; v_call: TRBV12-3/TRBV12-4; cdr3_nt: TGTGCCAGCAGTTTTGGGCGGTCCTACGAGCAGTACTTC; cdr3_aa: CASSFGRSYEQYF
clone_size: few; j_call: TRBJ1-5; d_call: NA; v_call: TRBV7-2; cdr3_nt: TGTGCCAGCAGCCCCCGGCAGTGGAATCAGCCCCAGCATTTT; cdr3_aa: CASSPRQWNQPQHF
clone_size: many; j_call: TRBJ2-1; d_call: TRBD2; v_call: TRBV24-1; cdr3_nt: TGTGCCACCAGTGAACTAGCGGGAGACAATGAGCAGTTCTTC; cdr3_aa: CATSELAGDNEQFF
clone_size: few; j_call: TRBJ2-7; d_call: NA; v_call: TRBV5-1; cdr3_nt: TGCGCCAGCAGCTATAATACCTACGAGCAGTACTTC; cdr3_aa: CASSYNTYEQYF
clone_size: many; j_call: TRBJ2-1; d_call: TRBD1; v_call: TRBV6-1; cdr3_nt: TGTGCCAGCAAATTTACAGGGGTCAATGAGCAGTTCTTC; cdr3_aa: CASKFTGVNEQFF
clone_size: NA; j_call: TRBJ1-5; d_call: NA; v_call: TRBV12-3/TRBV12-4; cdr3_nt: TGTGCCAGCAGCCTTTATGGGGGACATATTAATCAGCCCCAGCATTTT; cdr3_aa: CASSLYGGHINQPQHF
clone_size: few; j_call: TRBJ1-5; d_call: NA; v_call: TRBV5-1; cdr3_nt: TGCGCCAGCAGCGTCGGACCAGGGGACGGTCAGCCCCAGCATTTT; cdr3_aa: CASSVGPGDGQPQHF
clone_size: many; j_call: TRBJ1-1; d_call: NA; v_call: TRBV12-3/TRBV12-4; cdr3_nt: TGTGCCAGCAGAGCCAGAGGGTTCCGGAACACTGAAGCTTTCTTT; cdr3_aa: CASRARGFRNTEAFF
clone_size: many; j_call: TRBJ1-1; d_call: NA; v_call: TRBV29-1; cdr3_nt: TGCAGCGTGGGGGGGCCAGCGAACACTGAAGCTTTCTTT; cdr3_aa: CSVGGPANTEAFF
clone_size: few; j_call: TRBJ2-2; d_call: NA; v_call: TRBV14; cdr3_nt: TGTGCCAGCAGCCAGACTGGGGGCACCGGGGAGCTGTTTTTT; cdr3_aa: CASSQTGGTGELFF
clone_size: few; j_call: TRBJ2-1; d_call: NA; v_call: TRBV12-3/TRBV12-4; cdr3_nt: TGTGCCAGCAGTTTAGGAGCGGGCAGAGAGCAGTTCTTC; cdr3_aa: CASSLGAGREQFF
clone_size: NA; j_call: TRBJ2-3; d_call: TRBD2; v_call: TRBV5-1; cdr3_nt: TGCACCAGCGGCCGACTAGCGGGAGGAACAGATACGCAGTATTTT; cdr3_aa: CTSGRLAGGTDTQYF
clone_size: once; j_call: TRBJ2-2; d_call: NA; v_call: TRBV7-2; cdr3_nt: TGTGCCAGCAGCAATCGCCTAGGGTACACCGGGGAGCTGTTTTTT; cdr3_aa: CASSNRLGYTGELFF
clone_size: many; j_call: TRBJ1-1; d_call: NA; v_call: TRBV7-9; cdr3_nt: TGTGCCAGCAGCTTAGAACGGACTAACACTGAAGCTTTCTTT; cdr3_aa: CASSLERTNTEAFF
clone_size: few; j_call: TRBJ2-5; d_call: NA; v_call: TRBV6-6; cdr3_nt: TGTGCCAGCAGCAGGAGTGGGGCCGGGAGCCAGCCCGGTAAAGAGACCCAGTACTTC; cdr3_aa: CASSRSGAGSQPGKETQYF
clone_size: NA; j_call: TRBJ1-4; d_call: TRBD1; v_call: TRBV12-3/TRBV12-4; cdr3_nt: TGTGCCAGCAGTCCCCCCGGACAGGGATTTGAAAAACTGTTTTTT; cdr3_aa: CASSPPGQGFEKLFF
clone_size: NA; j_call: TRBJ1-5; d_call: NA; v_call: TRBV4-1; cdr3_nt: TGCGCCAGCAGCCAAGATGGATACAATCAGCCCCAGCATTTT; cdr3_aa: CASSQDGYNQPQHF
clone_size: NA; j_call: TRBJ2-5; d_call: NA; v_call: TRBV9; cdr3_nt: TGTGCCAGCAGCGTGAGGGGGGGCGGAGAAGGGCAGACCCAGTACTTC; cdr3_aa: CASSVRGGGEGQTQYF
clone_size: NA; j_call: TRBJ2-7; d_call: TRBD1; v_call: TRBV29-1; cdr3_nt: TGCAGCGTCGCGACAGGGCTCAGCTCCTACGAGCAGTACTTC; cdr3_aa: CSVATGLSSYEQYF
clone_size: few; j_call: TRBJ2-1; d_call: NA; v_call: TRBV19; cdr3_nt: TGTGCCAGTAGAGACCCAGGGACAAACAATGAGCAGTTCTTC; cdr3_aa: CASRDPGTNNEQFF
clone_size: NA; j_call: TRBJ2-1; d_call: NA; v_call: TRBV20-1; cdr3_nt: TGCAGTGCGCTTTACCCCACAGGGTTCAATGAGCAGTTCTTC; cdr3_aa: CSALYPTGFNEQFF
clone_size: few; j_call: TRBJ2-1; d_call: TRBD2; v_call: TRBV6-5; cdr3_nt: TGTGCCAGCAGAAGGGGTAGCGGGAGGGCCGCCGAGCAGTTCTTC; cdr3_aa: CASRRGSGRAAEQFF
clone_size: few; j_call: TRBJ2-1; d_call: TRBD1; v_call: TRBV5-1; cdr3_nt: TGCGCCAGCAGCTTCACTGGGACAGGGCACTACAATGAGCAGTTCTTC; cdr3_aa: CASSFTGTGHYNEQFF
clone_size: few; j_call: TRBJ2-5; d_call: NA; v_call: TRBV14; cdr3_nt: TGTGCCAGCAGCCCAGAGGGGGTAGAGACCCAGTACTTC; cdr3_aa: CASSPEGVETQYF
clone_size: many; j_call: TRBJ2-1; d_call: NA; v_call: TRBV5-1; cdr3_nt: TGCGCCAGCAGCCCCCTCCGGGTTTACAATGAGCAGTTCTTC; cdr3_aa: CASSPLRVYNEQFF
clone_size: few; j_call: TRBJ2-2; d_call: TRBD1; v_call: TRBV6-1; cdr3_nt: TGTGCCAGCAGGGAGGACAGGGGGCGAACCGGGGAGCTGTTTTTT; cdr3_aa: CASREDRGRTGELFF
clone_size: NA; j_call: TRBJ1-4; d_call: NA; v_call: TRBV5-1; cdr3_nt: TGCGCCAGCAGCCGACAGCCTAATGAAAAACTGTTTTTT; cdr3_aa: CASSRQPNEKLFF
clone_size: few; j_call: TRBJ2-6; d_call: NA; v_call: TRBV24-1; cdr3_nt: TGTGCCACATCAGGCGACTCTGGGGCCAACGTCCTGACTTTC; cdr3_aa: CATSGDSGANVLTF
clone_size: few; j_call: TRBJ1-1; d_call: NA; v_call: TRBV12-3/TRBV12-4; cdr3_nt: TGTGCCAGCAAAACGGGAGGGGGACTGGGGGCTTTCTTT; cdr3_aa: CASKTGGGLGAFF
clone_size: NA; j_call: TRBJ2-3; d_call: NA; v_call: TRBV5-6; cdr3_nt: TGTGCCAGCAGCTATGGGACTAGCACAGATACGCAGTATTTT; cdr3_aa: CASSYGTSTDTQYF
clone_size: many; j_call: TRBJ1-1; d_call: NA; v_call: TRBV19; cdr3_nt: TGTGCCAGTAGCCAATTGCAGAGTGAAGCTTTCTTT; cdr3_aa: CASSQLQSEAFF
clone_size: NA; j_call: TRBJ2-7; d_call: NA; v_call: TRBV12-3/TRBV12-4; cdr3_nt: TGTGCCAGCAGTGACACGAGCTCCTACGAGCAGTACTTC; cdr3_aa: CASSDTSSYEQYF
clone_size: many; j_call: TRBJ1-5; d_call: TRBD1; v_call: TRBV24-1; cdr3_nt: TGTGCCACGGTTCAAGAAGGGACAGCTAATCAGCCCCAGCATTTT; cdr3_aa: CATVQEGTANQPQHF
clone_size: NA; j_call: TRBJ1-5; d_call: NA; v_call: TRBV6-5; cdr3_nt: TGTGCCAGCAGCCCCAATATTGGTGGTGGGGGACCCCAGCATTTT; cdr3_aa: CASSPNIGGGGPQHF
clone_size: NA; j_call: TRBJ2-5; d_call: TRBD2; v_call: TRBV2; cdr3_nt: TGTGCCAGCAGTGCCGGACTAGCGGTAGTACAAGAGACCCAGTACTTC; cdr3_aa: CASSAGLAVVQETQYF
clone_size: NA; j_call: TRBJ2-1; d_call: NA; v_call: TRBV19; cdr3_nt: TGTGCCAGGCCCCAAGGGAGGCGCAATGAGCAGTTCTTC; cdr3_aa: CARPQGRRNEQFF
clone_size: few; j_call: TRBJ2-1; d_call: TRBD2; v_call: TRBV6-2/TRBV6-3; cdr3_nt: TGTGCCAGCAGTTCCCTTAGCGGGTTCTCCTACAATGAGCAGTTCTTC; cdr3_aa: CASSSLSGFSYNEQFF
clone_size: NA; j_call: TRBJ2-1; d_call: NA; v_call: TRBV3-1; cdr3_nt: TGTGCCAGCAGCCAAGTGTTGGGAATTCCCGTCCAACAGTTCTTC; cdr3_aa: CASSQVLGIPVQQFF
clone_size: NA; j_call: TRBJ2-1; d_call: TRBD2; v_call: TRBV12-3/TRBV12-4; cdr3_nt: TGTGCCAGCAGGGTAAGCGGGAGGGCCGATGAGCAGTTCTTC; cdr3_aa: CASRVSGRADEQFF
clone_size: NA; j_call: TRBJ2-7; d_call: NA; v_call: TRBV28; cdr3_nt: TGTGCCAGCAGAGCCACCTTGGGTGCCTACGAGCAGTACTTC; cdr3_aa: CASRATLGAYEQYF
clone_size: many; j_call: TRBJ2-1; d_call: TRBD2; v_call: TRBV7-2; cdr3_nt: TGTGCCAGCAGCTTAGAACTAGCGGGGTACAATGAGCAGTTCTTC; cdr3_aa: CASSLELAGYNEQFF
clone_size: many; j_call: TRBJ2-2; d_call: TRBD1; v_call: TRBV12-3/TRBV12-4; cdr3_nt: TGTGCCAGCAGAACGACAGGGGCCAACACCGGGGAGCTGTTTTTT; cdr3_aa: CASRTTGANTGELFF
clone_size: many; j_call: TRBJ2-1; d_call: NA; v_call: TRBV5-1; cdr3_nt: TGCGCCAGCAGCTTATATCCAGGTTACAATGAGCAGTTCTTC; cdr3_aa: CASSLYPGYNEQFF
clone_size: many; j_call: TRBJ2-3; d_call: NA; v_call: TRBV24-1; cdr3_nt: TGTGCCACCAGCCGGGACTTCACAGATACGCAGTATTTT; cdr3_aa: CATSRDFTDTQYF
clone_size: NA; j_call: TRBJ2-3; d_call: NA; v_call: TRBV7-9; cdr3_nt: TGTGCCAGCAGCCCCAGTTCGGGCCCAGATACGCAGTATTTT; cdr3_aa: CASSPSSGPDTQYF
clone_size: NA; j_call: TRBJ2-3; d_call: TRBD2; v_call: TRBV3-1; cdr3_nt: TGTGCCAGCAGCCCTATAAGCGGGAGTGCAGATACGCAGTATTTT; cdr3_aa: CASSPISGSADTQYF
clone_size: many; j_call: TRBJ2-5; d_call: TRBD1; v_call: TRBV5-1; cdr3_nt: TGCGCCAGCAGAGATACAGGGGGCGTAGAGACCCAGTACTTC; cdr3_aa: CASRDTGGVETQYF
clone_size: many; j_call: TRBJ2-1; d_call: NA; v_call: TRBV4-1; cdr3_nt: TGCGCCAGCAGCGGGGTGCAGGAGGCCTACAATGAGCAGTTCTTC; cdr3_aa: CASSGVQEAYNEQFF
clone_size: many; j_call: TRBJ1-1; d_call: NA; v_call: TRBV16; cdr3_nt: TGTGCCAGCAGCCAATCAAAGGGAAACACTGAAGCTTTCTTT; cdr3_aa: CASSQSKGNTEAFF
clone_size: NA; j_call: TRBJ2-3; d_call: NA; v_call: TRBV6-6; cdr3_nt: TGTGCCAGCAGTTGCCACCCGACCAGAAATACGCAGTATTTT; cdr3_aa: CASSCHPTRNTQYF
clone_size: NA; j_call: TRBJ2-1; d_call: TRBD2; v_call: TRBV6-5; cdr3_nt: TGTGCCAGCAGTTACCTCCAACTAGCGGGAGGGCCGACGCAGTTCTTC; cdr3_aa: CASSYLQLAGGPTQFF
clone_size: few; j_call: TRBJ2-5; d_call: NA; v_call: TRBV20-1; cdr3_nt: TGCAGTGCCAGAGGGGTCCAGGAGGTCGAGACCCAGTACTTC; cdr3_aa: CSARGVQEVETQYF
clone_size: few; j_call: TRBJ1-2; d_call: NA; v_call: TRBV25-1; cdr3_nt: TGTGCCAGCAGTGATGTGGCTATCGGCTACACCTTC; cdr3_aa: CASSDVAIGYTF